The clone carrying this T cell receptor (beta chain) was counted only a few times. Its cognate antigen is unknown. These data come from a study of T-cell memory formation after mild COVID-19. Study findings and constraints: The study found contracting CD4+ clones mainly in CM and EM and contracting CD8+ clones in EMRA. Memory cells collected pre-infection included some clones that later responded, suggesting cross-reactive memory joined.

This CDR3 has 15 residues. Germline CDR1 reads MNHEY; CDR2 reads SVGAGI. The junction had 10 bases not matched to a gene; V was cut back by 6 bases and J by 5 bases. Employing constant-segment primers, 5'RACE generated TCR alpha and TCR beta cDNA libraries bearing sample barcodes and UMIs. TCRdb called the 5' RACE reads again in MiXCR, with one record for every CDR3 protein. The sample has fewer than 550,000 distinct CDR3 sequences, 20% seen once. This chain joins TRBV6-5 and TRBJ2-5, with 9 positions matching TRBD1. This clonotype was obtained from an adult woman who had mild COVID-19 (a few samples of this study predate the infection). Cell type and time point are not known. Material for sequencing was PBMCs or a T cell subset sorted from them (not recorded which). CDR3 nucleotide sequence: TGTGCCAGCAGGGGGACAGGGCTCAGCGGGGAGACCCAGTACTTC. This gives the protein CASRGTGLSGETQYF.